These 31 T cell receptor beta chains share one sample of origin, sequenced in a study of T cells in Graves' hyperthyroidism and ophthalmopathy. TCR beta CDR3 sequences were amplified from RNA transcripts. Using the HTBI primer set, a first-round RT-PCR was run on the TCR CDR3. Each CDR3 protein gets one entry after TCRdb re-called the multiplex PCR reads with MiXCR. The sample contains around 450,000 distinct CDR3 sequences, 15% to 19% of which appear only once. Sequencing input: blood. These receptors originate from a woman aged 18-35 years with Graves' hyperthyroidism.

This clonotype was seen at least ten times. CDR3 sequence (DNA): TGCAGTGCTCGCAACAGGGTCGGGTACGAGCAGTACTTC. This sequence encodes CSARNRVGYEQYF. The chain is built from TRBV20-1 and TRBJ2-7; maybe TRBD1 (6 bases). Germline CDR1 reads DFQATT; CDR2 reads SNEGSKA (reference sequence). The ends were cut back, 5 bases at V and 4 bases at J, with 15 bases in the middle. The CDR3 is made up of 13 amino acids.

This clonotype was observed a few times. With a much larger clone just one base away, this may be a read error. The chain employs TRBV6-2 or TRBV6-3 and TRBJ2-3; TRBD2 aligns across 9 bases. There are 17 residues in the CDR3. The V gene's germline CDR1 is MNHEY and CDR2 SVGEGT. The CDR3 reads CAGSASALAGFTDTQYF. The CDR3 bases are TGTGCCGGCAGTGCGAGTGCGCTAGCGGGGTTCACAGATACGCAGTATTTT.

This clonotype has a single count. This chain's CDR3 is CASTGDVYGYTF. Here the CDR3 DNA reads TGTGCCAGCACCGGGGACGTCTATGGCTACACCTTC. The chain has TRBV5-8 and TRBJ1-2; D possibly corresponds to TRBD1 (5 bases). The V and J ends lost 6 bases and 4 bases respectively, with 10 bases between them. The CDR3 is 12 residues long. The germline V gene has CDR1 SGHTS and CDR2 YDEGEE. Full variable domain (rest looked up from reference TRBV5-8 and TRBJ1-2): EAGVTQSPTHLIKTRGQQATLRCSPISGHTSVYWYQQALGLGLQFLLWYDEGEERNRGNFPPRFSGRQFPNYSSELNVNALELEDSALYLCASTGDVYGYTFGSGTRLTVV.

This clonotype was counted at least ten times. Here the CDR3 reads CAISAGQINQPQHF. CDR3 DNA: TGTGCCATCAGTGCAGGCCAAATCAATCAGCCCCAGCATTTT. The gene calls are TRBV10-3 and TRBJ1-5; D is undetermined. The length of the CDR3 is 14 residues. Germline values: CDR1 ENHRY, CDR2 SYGVKD. V dropped 4 bases and J dropped 3 bases, with 10 bases sitting between them.

This clonotype has ten or more counts. This rearrangement joins TRBV20-1 to TRBJ1-4; TRBD1 aligns across 7 bases. The CDR3 extends over 13 amino acids. CDR1 is DFQATT and CDR2 is SNEGSKA in the germline V gene (reference sequence). CDR3 in DNA: TGCGCATCGACAGGGTCTTATAATGAAAAACTGTTTTTT. Translating it yields CASTGSYNEKLFF.

This clonotype was found a few times. A read error may explain this, as a much larger clone is one base away. The genes are TRBV27 and TRBJ2-1, with TRBD2 matching 14 bases. CDR3 size: 16 residues. The junction had 4 bases not matched to a gene; V was cut back by 5 bases and J by 4 bases. The germline V gene has CDR1 MNHEY and CDR2 SMNVEV (reference sequence). The CDR3 DNA follows: TGTGCCAGCAGTCTACGGACTAGCGGGAGGTACAATGAGCAGTTCTTC. It encodes CASSLRTSGRYNEQFF.

This clonotype showed up many times. The chain recombines TRBV3-1 with TRBJ1-5; a possible D gene is TRBD1 (5 bases). This CDR3 is built from 15 residues. Germline CDR1 and CDR2: LGHDT and YNNKEL (reference sequence). The V and J ends lost 0 bases and 6 bases respectively, with 12 bases between them. The CDR3 DNA is TGTGCCAGCAGCCAAGATTCAGGGTCTCGTCAGCCCCAGCATTTT. Amino acid sequence: CASSQDSGSRQPQHF.

This clonotype was recorded many times. The chain combines TRBV27 with TRBJ1-2; D gene ambiguous. The CDR3 extends over 14 amino acids. V dropped 5 bases and J dropped 5 bases, with 15 bases sitting between them. The germline V gene has CDR1 MNHEY and CDR2 SMNVEV (reference sequence). Here the CDR3 DNA reads TGTGCCAGCAGTCCCGGTGGTCCTGGGTATGGCTACACCTTC. Amino acids: CASSPGGPGYGYTF.

The genes are TRBV19 and TRBJ2-7; 10 positions agree with TRBD1. There are 15 residues in the CDR3. Germline-derived CDR1 and CDR2 are LNHDA and SQIVND (reference sequence). V lost 5 bases to trimming and J lost 1 base; unmatched junction nucleotides: 5. The CDR3 DNA follows: TGTGCCAGTAGTGAGACAGGGGGCCCTTCCTACGAGCAGTACTTC. It translates to CASSETGGPSYEQYF.

This clonotype showed up many times. The chain recombines TRBV6-2 or TRBV6-3 with TRBJ2-7; the match to TRBD2 covers 14 bases. The trim removed 2 bases at V and 6 bases at J, leaving 9 bases unmatched. This CDR3 region has 17 residues. In germline, CDR1 is MNHEY, CDR2 SVGEGT. In DNA, the CDR3 is TGTGCCAGCAGTTACACCCCCGGGACTAGCGGGGGATGCGAGCAGTACTTC. Residues: CASSYTPGTSGGCEQYF.

This rearrangement joins TRBV4-1 to TRBJ2-6; D is uncertain. The CDR3 consists of 14 residues. The germline V gene has CDR1 MGHRA and CDR2 YSYEKL. V was shortened by 4 bases and J by 4 bases, with 8 bases between the two germline ends. In nucleotides, the CDR3 is TGCGCCAGCAGCCCCGGGCCGGGGGCCAACGTCCTGACTTTC. It is translated as CASSPGPGANVLTF.

This clonotype was recorded many times. J is TRBJ1-1 and V is TRBV10-3; weak D call: TRBD1 (5 bases). Per the germline V gene, CDR1 is ENHRY and CDR2 is SYGVKD. The CDR3 extends over 14 amino acids. Trimming stripped 4 bases from V and 4 bases from J, with 13 bases between. CDR3 in amino acids: CAISASGSSTEAFF. Here the CDR3 DNA reads TGTGCCATCAGTGCTTCAGGGAGTTCCACTGAAGCTTTCTTT.

This clonotype was picked up many times. The rearrangement joins TRBV7-6 to TRBJ2-7, with a possible D match to TRBD2 (6 bases). V was cut by 5 bases and J by 0 bases, with 14 bases left in between. CDR3 length: 15 residues. Germline V gene lookup returns CDR1 SGHVS and CDR2 FNYEAQ. The CDR3 sequence: CASSPRTTSSYEQYF. In DNA form, the CDR3 reads TGTGCCAGCAGCCCGCGGACTACCAGCTCCTACGAGCAGTACTTC.

On this clonotype: A much larger clone is a single base away; this may be a read error. The chain has TRBV11-3 and TRBJ2-1; D perhaps matches TRBD2 (6 bases). V lost 5 bases, J lost 10 bases, and 12 bases lay in between. Germline CDR1 is SGHNT and CDR2 is YENEEA. The CDR3 loop spans 12 amino acids. This CDR3 is CASSLGSTEQFF. Here the CDR3 DNA reads TGTGCCAGCAGCCTCGGGAGTACCGAGCAGTTCTTC. Combining the CDR3 with reference TRBV11-3 and TRBJ2-1 gives the whole variable domain EAGVVQSPRYKIIEKKQPVAFWCNPISGHNTLYWYLQNLGQGPELLIRYENEEAVDDSQLPKDRFSAERLKGVDSTLKIQPAELGDSAVYLCASSLGSTEQFFGPGTRLTVL.

A few counts support this clonotype. The V gene is TRBV18, the J gene TRBJ2-1, with no clear D. This CDR3 comprises 16 residues. Germline assignment: CDR1 KGHSH and CDR2 LQKENI. Trimming pared 6 bases from V and 7 bases from J, leaving 22 bases between. The DNA for the CDR3 is TGTGCCAGCTCCCCGGGCGCGGTACCACTTTGGAATGAGCAGTTCTTC. Translated: CASSPGAVPLWNEQFF.

The chain carries TRBV30 and TRBJ1-2, with D maybe TRBD1 (5 bases). The germline gives CDR1 GTSNPN, CDR2 SVGIG (reference sequence). V shed 3 bases and J shed 8 bases, with 16 bases lying between them. This CDR3 has 13 residues. As DNA, the CDR3 is TGTGCCTGGAGCGGGGCTCCTCGGATCGGCTACACCTTC. This translates into CAWSGAPRIGYTF.

This clonotype showed up many times. The chain combines TRBV28 with TRBJ2-7; the match to TRBD2 covers 10 bases. CDR1 is MDHEN, CDR2 SYDVKM, per germline. The junction had 10 bases not matched to a gene; V was cut back by 6 bases and J by 5 bases. The CDR3 contains 15 residues. In DNA form, the CDR3 reads TGTGCCAGCAGCACGGTAGCGGGGGGTTCGCACGAGCAGTACTTC. This translates into CASSTVAGGSHEQYF.

The CDR3 region is CSAGGAGNQPQHF. For the CDR3, the DNA is TGCAGTGCGGGGGGGGCTGGCAATCAGCCCCAGCATTTT. The chain uses TRBV20-1 and TRBJ1-5; a possible D gene is TRBD1 (6 bases). The length of the CDR3 is 13 residues. Trimming cost V 6 bases and J 2 bases, with 11 bases left between them. CDR1 and CDR2 (germline): DFQATT, SNEGSKA (reference sequence).

This clonotype was counted a few times. This chain uses TRBV5-1 with TRBJ1-2; D uncertain. The CDR3 has 14 amino acids. V was clipped by 3 bases and J by 0 bases, with 9 bases between them. The V gene's germline CDR1 is SGHRS and CDR2 YFSETQ. In DNA form, the CDR3 reads TGCGCCAGCAGCTCAGGAGCCACTAACTATGGCTACACCTTC. Amino acids: CASSSGATNYGYTF.

The rearrangement uses TRBV24-1 and TRBJ2-1; TRBD2 aligns across 11 bases. Germline CDR1 is KGHDR and CDR2 is SFDVKD. V lost 7 bases and J lost 4; bases outside the gene matches: 5. This CDR3 spans 15 amino acids. CDR3 sequence reads: CATSPGTSGYNEQFF. The CDR3, as DNA: TGTGCCACCAGCCCCGGGACTAGCGGATACAATGAGCAGTTCTTC.

At least ten counts were recorded for this clonotype. The chain recombines TRBV3-1 with TRBJ2-2, with D tentatively TRBD2 (5 bases). The ends were cut back, 4 bases at V and 2 bases at J, with 14 bases in the middle. This CDR3 region has 16 residues. Per germline, CDR1 LGHDT and CDR2 YNNKEL (reference sequence). The CDR3 nucleotides read TGTGCCAGCAGCCGCCACGGCAGCGGTAACACCGGGGAGCTGTTTTTT. This codes for CASSRHGSGNTGELFF.

The sample holds many counts of this clonotype. This chain connects TRBV7-8 to TRBJ2-7; D is undetermined. CDR1 is SGHVS, CDR2 FQNEAQ, per germline. This CDR3 has 16 amino acids. Trimming took off 3 bases at V and 5 bases at J, with 20 bases between the two ends. DNA for the CDR3: TGTGCCAGCAGCTTCCGCACTGACCCAGCAGGCGACGAGCAGTACTTC. This sequence encodes CASSFRTDPAGDEQYF.

The chain has TRBV7-9 and TRBJ2-2, with D possibly matching TRBD2 (6 bases). This CDR3 is 16 amino acids long. Trimming pared 5 bases from V and 4 bases from J, leaving 17 bases between. Germline V gene lookup returns CDR1 SEHNR and CDR2 FQNEAQ (reference sequence). CDR3 sequence: CASSPDSAGSTGELFF. The CDR3 DNA reads TGTGCCAGCAGCCCAGACAGCGCGGGGTCCACCGGGGAGCTGTTTTTT.

This clonotype has ten or more counts. The chain recombines TRBV2 with TRBJ2-5, with TRBD2 identical over 10 bases. The CDR3 consists of 17 residues. V shed 2 bases, J shed 4 bases, and the junction held 10 bases outside the gene matches. Germline V lookup: CDR1 SNHLY, CDR2 FYNNEI. CDR3 sequence reads: CASSETKAGGKRETQYF. The CDR3 DNA sequence: TGTGCCAGCAGTGAAACAAAAGCGGGGGGGAAAAGAGAGACCCAGTACTTC.

This clonotype was seen more than once but under ten times. The V gene is TRBV4-1, the J gene TRBJ2-1; the match to TRBD2 covers 12 bases. CDR1 is MGHRA and CDR2 is YSYEKL in the germline V gene. V shed 5 bases and J 4 bases; nucleotides not matched to a gene: 6. CDR3 size: 16 residues. DNA for the CDR3: TGCGCCAGCAGCTCTACCGGGACTAGCGGGTACAATGAGCAGTTCTTC. Translating gives CASSSTGTSGYNEQFF.

This clonotype was detected many times. The genes are TRBV4-2 and TRBJ2-2, with D perhaps matching TRBD1 or TRBD2 (5 bases each). Trimming removed 0 bases at V and 2 bases at J, with 19 bases between. Germline V gives CDR1 LGHNA, CDR2 YNFKEQ. The CDR3 consists of 19 residues. CDR3 nucleotides: TGTGCCAGCAGCCAAGATGTAACCGGGGCAGGGAGAAACACCGGGGAGCTGTTTTTT. Translation: CASSQDVTGAGRNTGELFF.

The chain has TRBV3-1 and TRBJ1-2; 9 bases map to TRBD1. The CDR3 length is 15 residues. In germline, CDR1 is LGHDT, CDR2 YNNKEL (reference sequence). The V gene end was trimmed by 0 bases and the J gene end by 8 bases; junction bases not matched to a gene: 7. This chain's CDR3 is CASSQEGTGPAGYTF. The CDR3 nucleotides are TGTGCCAGCAGCCAAGAGGGGACAGGGCCAGCCGGCTACACCTTC.

This clonotype was recorded many times. The chain combines TRBV9 with TRBJ1-1, with D possibly being TRBD1 (5 bases). With 4 bases removed from V and 1 base from J, the gap between germline ends came to 11 bases. The CDR3 totals 14 residues. The germline CDR1 and CDR2 sequences are SGDLS and YYNGEE. CDR3 amino acids: CASSYGQGNTEAFF. The CDR3 region has the DNA TGTGCCAGCAGCTACGGACAAGGGAACACTGAAGCTTTCTTT.

This clonotype was recorded many times. The chain carries TRBV3-1 and TRBJ1-1, with TRBD1 as a possible D gene (5 bases). The CDR3 length is 14 residues. Trimming stripped 2 bases from V and 6 bases from J, with 13 bases between. Per the germline V gene, CDR1 is LGHDT and CDR2 is YNNKEL (reference sequence). CDR3 coding DNA: TGTGCCAGCAGCCAAACAGGTGAGAGGGCTGAAGCTTTCTTT. Protein sequence: CASSQTGERAEAFF. The whole variable domain, filled in from reference TRBV3-1 and TRBJ1-1, reads DTAVSQTPKYLVTQMGNDKSIKCEQNLGHDTMYWYKQDSKKFLKIMFSYNNKELIINETVPNRFSPKSPDKAHLNLHINSLELGDSAVYFCASSQTGERAEAFFGQGTRLTVV.

This clonotype was counted ten times or more. The chain couples TRBV24-1 to TRBJ1-5; weak D call: TRBD1 (5 bases). CDR1 and CDR2 (germline): KGHDR, SFDVKD. V was cut by 7 bases and J by 6 bases, with 12 bases left in between. This CDR3 comprises 13 residues. The CDR3 DNA reads as TGTGCCACCAGGGGGGGAGTAGGTCAGCCCCAGCATTTT. This codes for CATRGGVGQPQHF.

There are many counts of this clonotype. The rearrangement joins TRBV12-5 to TRBJ1-5; D may be TRBD1 (5 bases). The CDR3 consists of 15 residues. CDR1 and CDR2 from the germline V gene are LGHNT and FRNRAP. Trimming shortened V by 5 bases and J by 4 bases, and 15 bases separated the two germline ends. The CDR3 region has the DNA TGTGCTAGTGGTATTGCGAGGGGAGGGAATCAGCCCCAGCATTTT. Protein: CASGIARGGNQPQHF.